This TCR beta chain was obtained from a study of patients and donors after allogeneic stem cell transplantation. This clonotype showed up just a few times. In TCRdb, the RT-PCR reads were re-called with MiXCR into one record per CDR3 protein. The sample has 80,000 to 90,000 distinct CDR3 sequences, around 48% seen once. The CDR3 has 12 amino acids. The rearrangement uses TRBV21-1 and TRBJ1-1; the D call in the table, TRBD1, was not verified against the DNA. TRBV21-1 is deemed a pseudogene. Sequenced material: blood, either unsorted or a sorted T cell fraction (not recorded which). The TCR comes from a human donor who was either an allogeneic HSCT recipient or a stem cell or donor lymphocyte infusion donor (not recorded which). It is not recorded whose cells these are; they may come from a transplant donor. CDR3 bases: TGTGCCAGCAGCAAAGGTGGGACAGGAGCTTTCTTT. Translating gives CASSKGGTGAFF.